This T cell receptor (beta chain) derives from a study of T cells after yellow fever vaccination. Study-wide results and limits: Sorted repertoires could include abundant contaminating clonotypes from bulk cells. The booster saw the reappearance of most primary-vaccination clones (approximately 96% CD4, roughly 90% CD8).

The CDR3 is 12 amino acids. The V end lost 7 bases, the J end lost 0 bases, and 3 bases lay between the germline ends. The germline CDR1 and CDR2 sequences are MDHEN and SYDVKM. This clonotype was recorded a few times. Its target is not known. TCRdb re-derived calls from the 5' RACE reads in MiXCR, one entry per CDR3 protein. The sample consists of hundreds of thousands of distinct CDR3 sequences, 11% of them appearing once. The sequence came from a man younger than 30 who received the YFV17D yellow fever vaccine. The source was PBMCs, collected on the day of the first yellow fever vaccination. The genes are TRBV28 and TRBJ2-2; D remains unclear. CDR3 protein: CASTTNTGELFF. The CDR3 nucleotides are TGTGCCAGCACTACGAACACCGGGGAGCTGTTTTTT. Filled out from reference TRBV28 and TRBJ2-2, the complete variable domain reads DVKVTQSSRYLVKRTGEKVFLECVQDMDHENMFWYRQDPGLGLRLIYFSYDVKMKEKGDIPEGYSVSREKKERFSLILESASTNQTSMYLCASTTNTGELFFGEGSRLTVL.